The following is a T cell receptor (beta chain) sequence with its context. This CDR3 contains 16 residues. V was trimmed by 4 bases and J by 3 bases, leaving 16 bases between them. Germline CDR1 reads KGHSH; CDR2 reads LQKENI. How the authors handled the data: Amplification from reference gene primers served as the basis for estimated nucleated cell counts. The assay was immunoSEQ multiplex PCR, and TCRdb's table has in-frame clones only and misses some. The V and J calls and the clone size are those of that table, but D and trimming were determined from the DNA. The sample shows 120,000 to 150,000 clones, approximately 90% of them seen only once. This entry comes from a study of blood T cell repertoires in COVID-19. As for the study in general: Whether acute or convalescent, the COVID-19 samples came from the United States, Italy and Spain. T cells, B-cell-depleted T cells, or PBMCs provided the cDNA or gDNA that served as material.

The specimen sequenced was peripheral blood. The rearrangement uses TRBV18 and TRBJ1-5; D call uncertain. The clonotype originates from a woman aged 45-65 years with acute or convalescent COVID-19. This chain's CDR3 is CASSLIRDSDNQPQHF. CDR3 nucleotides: TGTGCCAGCTCACTCATCCGGGATTCTGACAATCAGCCCCAGCATTTT.